This entry concerns a single T cell receptor beta chain. This sample stems from a study of blood T cell repertoires in COVID-19. Study information: COVID-19 samples, acute and convalescent, were from the United States, Italy and Spain. From T cells, B-cell-depleted T cells, or PBMCs came the material, which was cDNA or gDNA.

Trimming stripped 7 bases from V and 6 bases from J, with 15 bases between. This CDR3 contains 13 residues. Germline CDR1 reads MNHNY; CDR2 reads SVGAGI (reference sequence). In the original processing: Amplification with reference gene primers provided the estimates of nucleated cell counts. The table came from immunoSEQ multiplex PCR; TCRdb's copy has only in-frame clones and leaves some out. The V and J calls and clone size come from that table; D and trimming were worked out from the DNA. In the table there are around 130,000 clones, roughly four fifths of which are singletons. The chain joins TRBV6-6 to TRBJ1-1; tentative D call: TRBD1 (5 bases). The receptor was derived from a human donor in a cohort sampled during active COVID-19. Sequencing was carried out using peripheral blood. CDR3 sequence reads: CASTWGRNAEAFF. The CDR3 DNA reads as TGTGCCAGCACATGGGGGAGGAATGCTGAAGCTTTCTTT.